Below are 28 T cell receptor beta chains sequenced from a single sample in a study of T cell repertoires in cytomegalovirus infection. For these TCRs, the target antigens are not known. One entry per CDR3 protein, called by TCRdb with MiXCR from the reads. Among 640,000 or so distinct CDR3 sequences listed, about 33% were seen once. The sample consisted of cultured PBMCs, taken from culture after CMV antigen stimulation. Source of these receptors: a human donor in good health (CMV status not recorded). Some clones in this sample may be carry-over from other donors' samples.

In its sample, this clonotype was seen a few times. This chain links TRBV7-9 with TRBJ2-7, with TRBD1 as a possible D gene (5 bases). This CDR3 region has 15 residues. The germline V and J ends were trimmed by 5 bases and 7 bases, with 21 bases remaining between them. Germline V gene sequence: CDR1 SEHNR, CDR2 FQNEAQ (reference sequence). This CDR3 reads CASSPSGATLREQYF. DNA of the CDR3: TGTGCCAGCAGCCCGAGTGGGGCGACCCTGCGGGAGCAGTACTTC.

This clonotype was seen only once. V and J are TRBV5-6 and TRBJ2-1; 7 bases match TRBD2. CDR3 size: 15 residues. Germline V gene lookup returns CDR1 SGHDT and CDR2 YYEEEE. With 4 bases clipped from V and 0 bases from J, the junction kept 4 bases outside the gene matches. CDR3 amino acids: CASSLGGISYNEQFF. The DNA for the CDR3 is TGTGCCAGCAGCCTCGGGGGGATCTCCTACAATGAGCAGTTCTTC. Variable domain in full (rest from reference TRBV5-6 and TRBJ2-1): DAGVTQSPTHLIKTRGQQVTLRCSPKSGHDTVSWYQQALGQGPQFIFQYYEEEERQRGNFPDRFSGHQFPNYSSELNVNALLLGDSALYLCASSLGGISYNEQFFGPGTRLTVL.

The chain employs TRBV12-3 or TRBV12-4 and TRBJ2-3; D call uncertain. CDR3 length: 10 residues. The germline V and J ends were trimmed by 8 bases and 6 bases, with 6 bases remaining between them. The CDR3 region has the DNA TGTGCCAGCGGTTCGGATACGCAGTATTTT. This sequence encodes CASGSDTQYF.

This clonotype was seen a few times. V usage is TRBV27 and J usage is TRBJ1-2; 9 bases map to TRBD1. This CDR3 contains 15 residues. Germline V CDR1 and CDR2: MNHEY, SMNVEV (reference sequence). Trimming at V came to 0 bases and at J to 8 bases, leaving 7 bases not matched to a gene. The CDR3 DNA is TGTGCCAGCAGTTTATCCTTCGGGACAGGGAGCGGCTACACCTTC. As protein: CASSLSFGTGSGYTF.

This chain connects TRBV20-1 to TRBJ2-7, with D possibly being TRBD1 (6 bases). The CDR3 has 13 residues. Germline loops: CDR1 DFQATT, CDR2 SNEGSKA (reference sequence). V lost 5 bases to trimming and J lost 4 bases, with 15 bases between them. This CDR3 is CSALPGHQYEQYF. The CDR3 DNA follows: TGCAGTGCTCTACCGGGACACCAGTACGAGCAGTACTTC.

The chain has TRBV5-6 and TRBJ1-5; unclear D gene. Per the germline V gene, CDR1 is SGHDT and CDR2 is YYEEEE. The V and J ends lost 2 bases and 0 bases respectively, with 6 bases between them. The CDR3 is made up of 14 amino acids. The CDR3 reads CASSLRPSNQPQHF. CDR3 coding DNA: TGTGCCAGCAGCTTACGTCCTAGCAATCAGCCCCAGCATTTT.

This clonotype was seen many times. The chain employs TRBV7-2 and TRBJ1-2; 7 bases are shared with TRBD1. V lost 0 bases, J lost 4 bases, and 11 bases stayed unmatched. The CDR3 has 17 residues. Germline-derived CDR1 and CDR2 are SGHTA and FQGNSA. CDR3 protein: CASSLASYRDRTYGYTF. CDR3 nucleotide sequence: TGTGCCAGCAGCTTAGCATCCTATCGGGACAGAACCTATGGCTACACCTTC.

This rearrangement joins TRBV12-3 or TRBV12-4 to TRBJ2-3, with D possibly TRBD1 on 5 matching bases. The CDR3 has 14 amino acids. V shed 6 bases and J shed 2 bases, with 12 bases lying between them. The CDR3 coding sequence is TGTGCCAGCAGCTATCGGACATCCACAGATACGCAGTATTTT. This translates into CASSYRTSTDTQYF.

This clonotype was seen repeatedly, ten times or more. This sequence joins TRBV7-2 and TRBJ2-1, with D possibly TRBD2 on 6 matching bases. V lost 4 bases, J lost 6 bases, and 34 bases lay in between. Germline loops: CDR1 SGHTA, CDR2 FQGNSA. This CDR3 spans 21 amino acids. The CDR3 here is CASSSPSRDSPDPTLGNEQFF. The CDR3 bases are TGTGCCAGCAGCTCGCCATCGAGGGACTCCCCGGATCCTACTCTGGGCAATGAGCAGTTCTTC.

The chain links TRBV6-1 to TRBJ1-2; TRBD1 aligns across 10 bases. V was clipped by 10 bases and J by 4 bases; unmatched bases: 9. The CDR3 totals 14 residues. Germline assignment: CDR1 MNHNS and CDR2 SASEGT. CDR3: CAIRPGQGTYGYTF. The CDR3 nucleotides are TGTGCCATACGACCGGGACAGGGGACCTATGGCTACACCTTC.

The chain joins TRBV12-5 to TRBJ1-1; no firm D call. Per the germline V gene, CDR1 is LGHNT and CDR2 is FRNRAP. Trimming stripped 6 bases from V and 2 bases from J, with 16 bases between. The CDR3 extends over 15 amino acids. CDR3 sequence: CASGNTVHGNTEAFF. The CDR3 DNA reads TGTGCTAGTGGAAATACCGTCCATGGCAACACTGAAGCTTTCTTT.

The V gene is TRBV20-1, the J gene TRBJ2-7; no reliable D call. Trimming removed 0 bases from V and 6 bases from J, with 12 bases in between. Germline V gene lookup returns CDR1 DFQATT and CDR2 SNEGSKA (reference sequence). CDR3 length: 13 residues. In DNA, the CDR3 is TGCAGTGCTAGAGATCGGGTATTTGGCGAGCAGTACTTC. Translated: CSARDRVFGEQYF.

The CDR3 loop reads CASSPYAAATNEKLFF. The CDR3 DNA follows: TGTGCCAGCAGTCCCTATGCAGCAGCAACTAATGAAAAACTGTTTTTT. J is TRBJ1-4 and V is TRBV28; D unresolved. CDR1 is MDHEN and CDR2 is SYDVKM in the germline V gene. V lost 5 bases and J 0 bases, leaving 13 bases between the germline ends. CDR3 length: 16 amino acids. Filled out from reference TRBV28 and TRBJ1-4, the complete variable domain reads DVKVTQSSRYLVKRTGEKVFLECVQDMDHENMFWYRQDPGLGLRLIYFSYDVKMKEKGDIPEGYSVSREKKERFSLILESASTNQTSMYLCASSPYAAATNEKLFFGSGTQLSVL.

This clonotype has only a few counts. The chain carries TRBV30 and TRBJ2-2, with TRBD1 as a possible D gene (6 bases). There are 15 residues in the CDR3. CDR1 is GTSNPN and CDR2 is SVGIG in the germline V gene (reference sequence). V was pared by 5 bases and J by 4 bases, with 17 bases between. In nucleotides, the CDR3 is TGTGCCTGGGTGGAGTGGGACACTTCCACCGGGGAGCTGTTTTTT. Its translation: CAWVEWDTSTGELFF.

J is TRBJ1-3 and V is TRBV11-3; 9 bases map to TRBD1. The CDR3 has 16 residues. Germline V gene sequence: CDR1 SGHNT, CDR2 YENEEA. With 4 bases clipped from V and 2 bases from J, the junction kept 6 bases outside the gene matches. CDR3 coding DNA: TGTGCCAGCAGCTCCGGGACAGGGTCCGCTGGAAACACCATATATTTT. Translated, it gives CASSSGTGSAGNTIYF.

This clonotype occurred a few times. V gene TRBV6-1 combines with J gene TRBJ1-6; TRBD1 aligns across 8 bases. The V gene end was trimmed by 7 bases and the J gene end by 10 bases; junction bases not matched to a gene: 9. The CDR3 is made up of 14 amino acids. Germline assignment: CDR1 MNHNS and CDR2 SASEGT. In DNA, the CDR3 is TGTGCCAGCACATGGACAGGGAGAGGATCACCCCTCCACTTT. Protein sequence: CASTWTGRGSPLHF.

There are many counts of this clonotype. The V gene is TRBV7-2, the J gene TRBJ1-2; D is uncertain. The germline CDR1 and CDR2 sequences are SGHTA and FQGNSA. The CDR3 extends over 15 amino acids. V lost 1 base and J lost 8, with 17 bases in between. CDR3 loop: CASSLDPTRAGGYTF. CDR3 bases: TGTGCCAGCAGCTTAGACCCCACGCGCGCGGGGGGCTACACCTTC.

This clonotype was counted at least ten times. One junction end disagrees with the germline gene, perhaps due to a read error. The V call is TRBV7-8, the J call TRBJ1-1; 8 bases are shared with TRBD1. Germline loops: CDR1 SGHVS, CDR2 FQNEAQ. CDR3 length equals 15 residues. The CDR3: CASSYNRDRRTEVLF. The CDR3 DNA follows: TGTGCCAGCAGCTACAACCGGGACAGGCGAACTGAAGTCCTCTTT.

The V gene is TRBV20-1, the J gene TRBJ1-1; 10 bases match TRBD1. Germline-derived CDR1 and CDR2 are DFQATT and SNEGSKA (reference sequence). Trimming cost V 5 bases and J 5 bases; bases outside gene matches: 8. This CDR3 is built from 14 residues. CDR3 residues: CSAPPGQGKTEAFF. CDR3 coding DNA: TGCAGTGCTCCTCCGGGACAGGGGAAGACTGAAGCTTTCTTT.

This rearrangement joins TRBV29-1 to TRBJ1-1; no clear D gene. From germline, CDR1 is SQVTM and CDR2 ANQGSEA. This CDR3 comprises 11 residues. Trimming removed 4 bases at V and 4 bases at J, with 7 bases between. CDR3 in amino acids: CSVVWGTEAFF. The CDR3 DNA reads as TGCAGCGTTGTATGGGGCACTGAAGCTTTCTTT.

The rearrangement links TRBV6-6 to TRBJ2-5, with D possibly TRBD2 on 6 matching bases. Looked up from germline, CDR1 is MNHNY and CDR2 is SVGAGI (reference sequence). Trimming removed 8 bases from V and 1 base from J, with 8 bases in between. The CDR3 consists of 12 residues. The CDR3, as DNA: TGTGCCAGCGGAGGGTTCCAAGAGACCCAGTACTTC. Its translation: CASGGFQETQYF.

This clonotype was observed a few times. The chain couples TRBV28 to TRBJ2-3; no clear D gene. The CDR3 spans 14 residues. The V and J ends lost 1 base and 4 bases respectively, with 9 bases between them. Germline V gives CDR1 MDHEN, CDR2 SYDVKM. CDR3 residues: CASSLSQRADTQYF. CDR3 bases: TGTGCCAGCAGTTTATCCCAGAGAGCAGATACGCAGTATTTT.

At least ten counts were recorded for this clonotype. The chain has TRBV7-2 and TRBJ2-1; D gene uncertain. From germline, CDR1 is SGHTA and CDR2 FQGNSA. Trimming removed 5 bases at V and 11 bases at J, with 13 bases between. The CDR3 is 12 amino acids. Written as DNA, the CDR3 is TGTGCCAGCAGCCTCCGGCTTGGCCAGCAGTTCTTC. The encoded protein is CASSLRLGQQFF.

This clonotype was seen only a few times. The J gene is TRBJ2-1, the V gene TRBV29-1, with 10 nucleotides matching TRBD1. The germline V gene encodes CDR1 SQVTM and CDR2 ANQGSEA. V trimming: 6 bases; J trimming: 8 bases; junction bases outside the gene matches: 10. The CDR3 runs to 14 residues. CDR3 sequence: CSVPRDRGKDEQFF. For the CDR3, the DNA is TGCAGCGTCCCCCGGGACAGGGGTAAGGATGAGCAGTTCTTC.

The chain couples TRBV19 to TRBJ2-1; TRBD2 matches 7 bases. After removal of 6 bases from V and 8 bases from J, the junction contained 10 bases not matched to a gene. The CDR3 consists of 14 residues. Per germline, CDR1 LNHDA and CDR2 SQIVND (reference sequence). CDR3 protein: CASSRGRGGHEQFF. The CDR3 DNA sequence: TGTGCCAGTAGCCGGGGCCGGGGAGGGCATGAGCAGTTCTTC.

The V call is TRBV5-4, the J call TRBJ1-2, with 7 bases aligning to TRBD1. The V gene's germline CDR1 is SGHNT and CDR2 YYREEE (reference sequence). The CDR3 is made up of 14 amino acids. The V gene end was trimmed by 4 bases and the J gene end by 7 bases; junction bases not matched to a gene: 10. The CDR3 DNA reads TGTGCCAGCAGCCCGCCCACAGGGGACGGTGGCTACACCTTC. It translates to CASSPPTGDGGYTF.

This clonotype has only a few counts. The V gene is TRBV11-2, the J gene TRBJ2-5, with D hard to call. Germline V gene lookup returns CDR1 SGHAT and CDR2 FQNNGV. The CDR3 totals 18 residues. Trimming shortened V by 4 bases and J by 2 bases, and 23 bases separated the two germline ends. CDR3 sequence reads: CASSSLSFVPGIQETQYF. In nucleotides, the CDR3 is TGTGCCAGCAGCTCTCTCTCTTTTGTCCCCGGAATTCAAGAGACCCAGTACTTC.

This clonotype has more than one count but fewer than ten. CDR3 nucleotides: TGTGCCAGCAGTTTCAGGGGACGGGACACTGAAGCTTTCTTT. Translated, it gives CASSFRGRDTEAFF. The chain has TRBV6-6 and TRBJ1-1, with a possible D match to TRBD1 (6 bases). Germline assignment: CDR1 MNHNY and CDR2 SVGAGI (reference sequence). V shed 4 bases and J shed 3 bases, with 12 bases lying between them. CDR3 length equals 14 residues.